This is a list of T cell receptor beta chains from one sample in a study of shared clonotypes between healthy human individuals. Only in-frame clones appear in the TCRdb table, and some are missing; sequencing was by immunoSEQ multiplex PCR. The table shows hundreds of thousands of clones, with approximately 90% occurring only once. Sequencing was carried out using naive CD8+ T cells sorted from blood. These receptors were collected from a man younger than 40 in good health. Both conserved end residues are part of each CDR3. A D gene is named only where the DNA matches it firmly.

d_gene,v_gene,j_gene,CDR3aa
TRBD1,TRBV5-8,TRBJ2-7,CASSLRGLIVHEQYF
-,TRBV19,TRBJ2-1,CASSTSGSSYNEQFF
TRBD1,TRBV5-8,TRBJ2-6,CASSSLGGDRATLEANVLTF
TRBD2,TRBV9,TRBJ2-7,CASSPRTSGQSYEQYF
TRBD1,TRBV2,TRBJ1-1,CASLGTGGSLNTEAFF
TRBD1,TRBV11-2,TRBJ2-7,CASSLEQGGYYEQYF
-,TRBV29-1,TRBJ2-1,CSVDPGSYNEQFF
-,TRBV5-1,TRBJ2-2,CASSWDLLVAGELFF
-,TRBV19,TRBJ1-5,CASSSPPTGSGRGNQPQHF
-,TRBV7-6,TRBJ2-1,CASSPRATSGYYNEQFF
-,TRBV27,TRBJ1-2,CASSGTNGYTF
-,TRBV10-2,TRBJ2-7,CASSEQNLAPYEQYF
-,TRBV27,TRBJ2-7,CASSNIGPSYEQYF
-,TRBV7-2,TRBJ2-7,CASSGDPSYYEQYF
-,TRBV9,TRBJ2-2,CASSALKGAGELFF
-,TRBV5-4,TRBJ1-4,CASSLGAGFDEKLFF
TRBD1,TRBV9,TRBJ1-2,CASLRGTGKHNYGYTF
-,TRBV15,TRBJ2-5,CATSRDAQGETQYF
-,TRBV9,TRBJ2-3,CASSVDGGTLTDTQYF
TRBD2,TRBV9,TRBJ2-2,CASSHHLTSENTGELFF
TRBD2,TRBV27,TRBJ2-1,CASSFGTSPDNEQFF
-,TRBV9,TRBJ1-1,CASGRSGGDF
-,TRBV7-9,TRBJ1-5,CASSLTGLWGNQPQHF
-,TRBV10-1,TRBJ2-3,CASSWAQADTQYF
-,TRBV7-9,TRBJ1-1,CASSLWDTEAFF
-,TRBV21-1,TRBJ2-1,CASSKSAVSSYNEQFF
-,TRBV27,TRBJ2-7,CASSWGLPTRAEQYF
TRBD2,TRBV2,TRBJ2-7,CASSDTGLAVTYEQYF